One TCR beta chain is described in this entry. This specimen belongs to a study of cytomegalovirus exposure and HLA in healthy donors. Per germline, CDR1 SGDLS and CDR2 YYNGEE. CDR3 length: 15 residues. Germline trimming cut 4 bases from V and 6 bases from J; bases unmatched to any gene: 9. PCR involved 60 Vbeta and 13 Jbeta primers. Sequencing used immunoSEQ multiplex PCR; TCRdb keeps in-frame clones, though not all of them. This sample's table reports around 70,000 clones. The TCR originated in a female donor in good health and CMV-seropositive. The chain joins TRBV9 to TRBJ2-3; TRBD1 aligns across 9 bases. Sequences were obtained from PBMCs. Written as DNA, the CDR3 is TGTGCCAGCAGCTCCCGGACAGGGGCGGTTGATACGCAGTATTTT. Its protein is CASSSRTGAVDTQYF.